These 23 T cell receptor beta chains share one sample of origin, sequenced in a study of T cell responses to AZD1222 COVID-19 vaccine. Libraries were prepared by immunoSEQ multiplex PCR; TCRdb keeps only in-frame clonotypes and omits some of them. The sample records more than 65,000 clones, approximately 83% being singletons. The sequences come from peripheral blood, collected 28 days after the second AZD1222 dose. The origin of the receptors is an adult who received the AZD1222 COVID-19 vaccine.

The CDR3: CASSFTSYEQYF. CDR3 bases: TGTGCCAGCAGTTTCACCTCCTACGAGCAGTACTTC. The chain recombines TRBV28 with TRBJ2-7, with D uncertain. V lost 3 bases and J lost 0, with 3 bases in between. Per germline, CDR1 MDHEN and CDR2 SYDVKM. The CDR3 runs 12 residues.

This clone was seen only a few times. The V call is TRBV7-3, the J call TRBJ2-7, with 9 nucleotides matching TRBD2. V lost 2 bases to trimming and J lost 6 bases; unmatched junction nucleotides: 8. This CDR3 comprises 15 residues. Germline CDR1 and CDR2: SGHTA and FQGTGA. The CDR3 sequence: CASSLSRLAGTEQYF. CDR3 coding DNA: TGTGCCAGCAGCTTATCTCGGCTAGCGGGGACCGAGCAGTACTTC.

The chain combines TRBV7-2 with TRBJ1-6; D not resolved. Germline values: CDR1 SGHTA, CDR2 FQGNSA. The CDR3 totals 16 residues. The V end was cut by 2 bases, the J end by 7 bases, with 15 bases between. CDR3 nucleotides: TGTGCCAGCAGCTTACAGTTTTCTCGGACCAATTCACCCCTCCACTTT. The encoded protein is CASSLQFSRTNSPLHF.

This clone was detected a few times. This chain connects TRBV5-1 to TRBJ2-2; maybe TRBD2 (5 bases). Germline CDR1 is SGHRS and CDR2 is YFSETQ. The length of the CDR3 is 14 residues. The germline V and J ends were trimmed by 4 bases and 1 base, with 8 bases remaining between them. The CDR3 sequence: CASSLSGNTGELFF. The DNA for the CDR3 is TGCGCCAGCAGCCTAAGCGGGAACACCGGGGAGCTGTTTTTT.

The chain uses TRBV28 and TRBJ1-1, with D hard to call. The CDR3 has 14 amino acids. CDR1 is MDHEN and CDR2 is SYDVKM in the germline V gene. V lost 3 bases to trimming and J lost 1 base, with 9 bases between them. The CDR3 loop reads CASSFPPENTEAFF. The CDR3 coding sequence is TGTGCCAGCAGTTTCCCCCCAGAGAACACTGAAGCTTTCTTT. Complete variable domain (other parts from reference TRBV28 and TRBJ1-1): DVKVTQSSRYLVKRTGEKVFLECVQDMDHENMFWYRQDPGLGLRLIYFSYDVKMKEKGDIPEGYSVSREKKERFSLILESASTNQTSMYLCASSFPPENTEAFFGQGTRLTVV.

This chain links TRBV3-1 (or the pseudogene TRBV3-2) with TRBJ2-3, with no clear D. V lost 0 bases and J 5 bases, leaving 9 bases between the germline ends. The CDR3 has 14 amino acids. Germline V gene sequence: CDR1 LGHDT, CDR2 YNNKEL (reference sequence). In DNA form, the CDR3 reads TGTGCCAGCAGCCAAGATACAGCTCGAGATACGCAGTATTTT. Its protein product is CASSQDTARDTQYF.

This sequence joins TRBV7-9 and TRBJ2-3; D is possibly TRBD2 (6 bases). V was cut by 6 bases and J by 2 bases, with 15 bases left in between. CDR3 length: 15 residues. Germline assignment: CDR1 SEHNR and CDR2 FQNEAQ (reference sequence). The CDR3 DNA reads as TGTGCCAGCAGTCGGTCGGGGGTCTACACAGATACGCAGTATTTT. This sequence encodes CASSRSGVYTDTQYF. The complete variable domain, with remaining parts taken from reference TRBV7-9 and TRBJ2-3, reads DTGVSQNPRHKITKRGQNVTFRCDPISEHNRLYWYRQTLGQGPEFLTYFQNEAQLEKSRLLSDRFSAERPKGSFSTLEIQRTEQGDSAMYLCASSRSGVYTDTQYFGPGTRLTVL.

The chain is built from TRBV2 and TRBJ2-2; D may match TRBD1 or TRBD2 (5 bases each). Trimming shortened V by 11 bases and J by 2 bases, and 15 bases separated the two germline ends. The CDR3 loop spans 14 amino acids. Germline CDR1 reads SNHLY; CDR2 reads FYNNEI. CDR3 protein: CAASGTRNTGELFF. Written as DNA, the CDR3 is TGTGCCGCCTCCGGGACCCGAAACACCGGGGAGCTGTTTTTT. Full variable domain (missing parts from reference TRBV2 and TRBJ2-2): EPEVTQTPSHQVTQMGQEVILRCVPISNHLYFYWYRQILGQKVEFLVSFYNNEISEKSEIFDDQFSVERPDGSNFTLKIRSTKLEDSAMYFCAASGTRNTGELFFGEGSRLTVL.

This chain links TRBV20-1 with TRBJ1-5; the D is unclear. V shed 3 bases and J shed 6 bases, with 21 bases lying between them. Germline CDR1 DFQATT, CDR2 SNEGSKA (reference sequence). The CDR3 totals 16 residues. CDR3 amino acids: CSASPAQDPGPQPQHF. For the CDR3, the DNA is TGCAGTGCTAGTCCCGCCCAGGATCCGGGCCCTCAGCCCCAGCATTTT.

The chain uses TRBV30 and TRBJ1-2; D perhaps matches TRBD1 (6 bases). The V end was cut by 8 bases, the J end by 7 bases, with 17 bases between. This CDR3 is built from 12 residues. CDR1 and CDR2 (germline): GTSNPN, SVGIG (reference sequence). Written as DNA, the CDR3 is TGTGCCCGGACCAGGGGAACGATTGGCTACACCTTC. It translates to CARTRGTIGYTF.

V and J are TRBV7-8 and TRBJ1-3, with a weak D call TRBD1 (6 bases). V was pared by 6 bases and J by 2 bases, with 20 bases between. The CDR3 length is 17 residues. CDR1 SGHVS and CDR2 FQNEAQ come from the germline V gene. CDR3 in amino acids: CASSLQPGHTTGNTIYF. The CDR3 DNA follows: TGTGCCAGCAGTTTGCAGCCGGGACACACTACTGGAAACACCATATATTTT. Based on the CDR3 plus reference TRBV7-8 and TRBJ1-3, the full variable domain is GAGVSQSPRYKVAKRGQDVALRCDPISGHVSLFWYQQALGQGPEFLTYFQNEAQLDKSGLPSDRFFAERPEGSVSTLKIQRTQQEDSAVYLCASSLQPGHTTGNTIYFGEGSWLTVV.

V is TRBV5-4 and J is TRBJ2-1; 8 bases agree with TRBD1. This CDR3 has 15 residues. V lost 5 bases to trimming and J lost 3 bases; unmatched junction nucleotides: 7. From germline, CDR1 is SGHNT and CDR2 YYREEE (reference sequence). CDR3 DNA sequence: TGTGCCAGCAGTCTACAGGGGGGAAACTACAATGAGCAGTTCTTC. Its translation is CASSLQGGNYNEQFF.

This chain links TRBV6-4 with TRBJ2-3, with 8 bases lining up with TRBD1. The V and J ends lost 3 bases and 1 base, in that order; junction bases with no gene match: 3. Per the germline V gene, CDR1 is MRHNA and CDR2 is SNTAGT. This CDR3 is built from 15 residues. The CDR3 is CASSDGQGGTDTQYF. CDR3 coding DNA: TGTGCCAGCAGTGATGGACAGGGAGGCACAGATACGCAGTATTTT.

The chain employs TRBV9 and TRBJ2-5; the D gene is possibly TRBD1 (6 bases). The CDR3 covers 16 residues. Deletions cut 4 bases from V and 5 bases from J, with 21 bases between. The germline gives CDR1 SGDLS, CDR2 YYNGEE. CDR3 in DNA: TGTGCCAGCAGCAGATCTATAGGACAGACCGGCGAGACCCAGTACTTC. It translates to CASSRSIGQTGETQYF.

The V call is TRBV10-1, the J call TRBJ2-2; no clear D. Germline lookup yields CDR1 WNHNN and CDR2 SYGVQD (reference sequence). With 7 bases removed from V and 10 bases from J, the gap between germline ends came to 19 bases. The CDR3 runs 14 residues. CDR3 residues: CASIELLLPPELFF. CDR3 DNA sequence: TGCGCCAGCATCGAACTCCTACTGCCCCCGGAGCTGTTTTTT.

The gene calls are TRBV29-1 and TRBJ1-1; the D gene is possibly TRBD1 (5 bases). V lost 8 bases, J lost 7 bases, and 20 bases lay in between. CDR3 length: 13 residues. Germline CDR1 and CDR2: SQVTM and ANQGSEA. The CDR3 bases are TGCAGCTTTACCCCCGAGGGGAAATATGAAGCTTTCTTT. Translated, it gives CSFTPEGKYEAFF.

The chain uses TRBV5-6 and TRBJ1-1; a possible D gene is TRBD1 (5 bases). The V end lost 9 bases, the J end lost 1 base, and 22 bases lay between the germline ends. In germline, CDR1 is SGHDT, CDR2 YYEEEE. The CDR3 contains 16 residues. The CDR3 reads CATQTLAEGANTEAFF. The CDR3 nucleotides read TGTGCCACCCAAACCCTGGCCGAAGGGGCGAACACTGAAGCTTTCTTT.

The rearrangement uses TRBV30 and TRBJ1-5; 7 nucleotides line up with TRBD1. The V gene's germline CDR1 is GTSNPN and CDR2 SVGIG (reference sequence). The V segment lost 2 bases and the J segment 7 bases; nucleotides outside the gene matches: 5. The CDR3 totals 13 residues. CDR3 amino acids: CAWSPGGEQPQHF. The CDR3 nucleotides are TGTGCCTGGAGTCCAGGGGGGGAGCAGCCCCAGCATTTT.

This chain joins TRBV18 and TRBJ1-1; 9 bases line up with TRBD1. Germline CDR1 reads KGHSH; CDR2 reads LQKENI. This CDR3 has 14 residues. Trimming removed 4 bases from V and 1 base from J; junction bases left unmatched: 1. The CDR3 loop reads CASSQGQGNTEAFF. In DNA, the CDR3 is TGTGCCAGCTCACAGGGACAGGGGAACACTGAAGCTTTCTTT.

This chain connects TRBV5-6 to TRBJ1-1; tentatively, D is TRBD1 (5 bases). The CDR3 has 14 amino acids. Germline V gene lookup returns CDR1 SGHDT and CDR2 YYEEEE. The ends were cut back, 4 bases at V and 1 base at J, with 11 bases in the middle. CDR3 nucleotide sequence: TGTGCCAGCAGCGGCGGGGACGGGAACACTGAAGCTTTCTTT. Translating gives CASSGGDGNTEAFF.

The table lists this clone with a count of one. The rearrangement joins TRBV9 to TRBJ1-4; D is unclear. The length of the CDR3 is 16 residues. V was cut by 3 bases and J by 7 bases, with 19 bases left in between. CDR1 is SGDLS and CDR2 is YYNGEE in the germline V gene. CDR3 coding DNA: TGTGCCAGCAGCGGACACCGGGCCCCATGGGGTGAAAAACTGTTTTTT. It translates to CASSGHRAPWGEKLFF.

This rearrangement joins TRBV28 to TRBJ2-1, with D perhaps matching TRBD1 (6 bases). This CDR3 is 16 amino acids long. Germline V gene data show CDR1 as MDHEN and CDR2 as SYDVKM. V was pared by 3 bases and J by 7 bases, with 19 bases between. This chain's CDR3 is CASSFTTGSLGNEQFF. The CDR3 DNA sequence: TGTGCCAGCAGTTTTACTACAGGGTCTTTGGGGAATGAGCAGTTCTTC.

The rearrangement links TRBV4-1 to TRBJ1-2; 7 positions match TRBD1. This CDR3 is built from 16 residues. From germline, CDR1 is MGHRA and CDR2 YSYEKL. V shed 1 base and J 4 bases; nucleotides not matched to a gene: 9. The CDR3 coding sequence is TGCGCCAGCAGCCAAGTTGAGGGGGCCTCTAGCTATGGCTACACCTTC. As protein: CASSQVEGASSYGYTF.